This TCR beta chain was captured by sequencing in a study of T cell responses to AZD1222 COVID-19 vaccine. Study results and limitations: Baseline serology detected seropositivity in only five or six AZD1222 recipients.

V shed 4 bases, J shed 2 bases, and the junction held 11 bases outside the gene matches. This CDR3 has 18 amino acids. Germline V gene sequence: CDR1 MDHEN, CDR2 SYDVKM. The method was immunoSEQ multiplex PCR; TCRdb's version includes in-frame clones alone and lacks a portion of them. The sample has roughly 97,000 clones; around 90% are singletons. About this clone itself: As yet, its antigen is unknown.

The chain combines TRBV28 with TRBJ1-2, with 12 nucleotides matching TRBD1. This TCR came from an adult in good health. The source material was peripheral blood, sampled on day 0 of AZD1222 vaccination. The DNA for the CDR3 is TGTGCCAGCAGTTCACCGGTGGGACAGGGGGCGCGGAACTATGGCTACACCTTC. Its translation: CASSSPVGQGARNYGYTF.